This entry concerns a single T cell receptor (beta chain). The antigen it binds to is not known. The sample holds no much larger clone one base away, and base qualities are not on file. The data were obtained in a study of blood T cell repertoires in COVID-19 (dated by TCRdb to 2019 to 2021). Notes on the research overall: Samples from collaborators originated in the United States, Italy and Spain and spanned both the acute and convalescent phases of COVID-19. The material from the prospective study consisted of cDNA or gDNA derived from T cells, B-cell-depleted T cells, or PBMCs. Subjects who had been exposed to COVID-19, were actively infected with it, or had recovered from it provided the deeply sampled blood TCRbeta repertoires that made up the dataset. The repertoires were made available in a free public database intended to serve as a resource for research on the immune response to SARS-CoV-2. Samples were obtained from the ongoing ImmuneRACE study (first 160 participants) and from over 1,000 subjects provided by 6 global collaborators. Sample metadata almost always included a de-identified subject ID, COVID-19 status, age in years and sex. Where available, HLA class I and class II types were taken from metadata supplied by the sample provider and were not determined by assay-based typing.

Whole blood was collected in K2EDTA tubes by collaborating institutions according to the institutions' own protocols. For TCRbeta analysis, collaborators shipped samples in one of three forms: frozen whole blood, isolated PBMCs, or DNA extracted from either of those sample types. Paper-wide results and their limitations: How much clinical and demographic metadata was included differed by source and by participant, and the metadata was provided uncurated.

TCRbeta CDR3 regions were amplified from genomic DNA using the immunoSEQ Assay, a bias-controlled multiplex PCR. As for the authors' bioinformatics: Within the assay, amplification of reference gene primers was used to estimate how many nucleated cells each sample contained. To quantify the absolute abundance of each unique TCRbeta CDR3 rearrangement, sequence reads were collapsed and filtered. For each sample, productive Simpson clonality was calculated as the square root of Simpson's diversity index across productive rearrangements. TCRdb holds this immuneACCESS table with in-frame rearrangements only. Some clones are missing; in checked studies, unresolved V genes explain under half, and the rest has no known cause. The V and J calls and clone size were taken over from that table, and D and trimming were inferred from the DNA. For this sample the table gives around 100,000 clones, of which about 90% were detected only once. Jointly, the top ten make up approximately 4.2% of the sample.

The germline V gene gives CDR1 as SGHTA and CDR2 as FQGTGA. V drops 1 base and J drops 1 base, leaving 8 bases in between. From its cysteine to its phenylalanine, the CDR3 spans 15 amino acids. Of all the DNA, just the CDR3 is kept, 45 bases in frame from base 1. The clonotype comes from a woman between 45 and 60 years old with acute or convalescent COVID-19. Sequencing input: peripheral blood. The chain links TRBV7-3 with TRBJ2-1; the best D guess is TRBD2, with 5 bases matching. The CDR3 loop reads CASSLRTQSYNEQFF. The DNA sequence is given as TGTGCCAGCAGCTTAAGGACTCAGTCCTACAATGAGCAGTTCTTC.